A selection of T cell receptor beta chains follows, all from one sample in a study of blood T cell repertoires in COVID-19. TCRdb keeps only in-frame clones here, not all; method: immunoSEQ multiplex PCR. The sample shows about 270,000 clones, approximately 90% of them seen only once. The sample taken for sequencing was PBMCs or T cells enriched from blood (not recorded which). Receptors were obtained from a woman between 18 and 30 years old who had recovered from COVID-19. CDR3s include the opening cysteine and the closing phenylalanine or tryptophan. A D gene is named only where the DNA matches it firmly. Only some rows state a clone size, as once, few, many or a class for expanded clones.

>TRBD1|-|TRBJ1-1|TRBV6-6
TGTGCCAGCAGTGCCACAGGGGTCGGCACTGAAGCTTTCTTT
CASSATGVGTEAFF
>TRBD1|-|TRBJ2-2|TRBV6-4
TGTGCCAGCAGTTCCCAGGGGGCCGACACCGGGGAGCTGTTTTTT
CASSSQGADTGELFF
>TRBD2|-|TRBJ2-5|TRBV4-1
TGCGCCAGCAGCCAAGTAGCGGGGGAAGAGACCCAGTACTTC
CASSQVAGEETQYF
>TRBD1|-|TRBJ1-2|TRBV28
TGTGCCAGCAGGGGGACAGGCCTGGATAACTATGGCTACACCTTC
CASRGTGLDNYGYTF
>-|-|TRBJ1-3|TRBV28
TGTGCCAGAATATCCAGGTACTCTGGAAACACCATATATTTT
CARISRYSGNTIYF
>-|-|TRBJ1-6|TRBV1
TGCACCAGCAGCCTCGACAGATATAATTCACCCCTCCACTTT
CTSSLDRYNSPLHF
>-|-|TRBJ1-1|TRBV5-1
TGCGCCAGCAGCTTGGACAGCTCGAACACTGAAGCTTTCTTT
CASSLDSSNTEAFF
>-|-|TRBJ1-4|TRBV30
TGTGCCTGGAGTGGCGGGAGGGGCTGGACTAATGAAAAACTGTTTTTT
CAWSGGRGWTNEKLFF
>-|-|TRBJ1-4|TRBV28
TGTGCCAGCAGTCTTCGAAGTCAGGCTGAAAAACTGTTTTTT
CASSLRSQAEKLFF
>-|-|TRBJ1-2|TRBV5-8
TGTGCCAGCAGCCTTCCTGGGCAGGGGAACTATGGCTACACCTTC
CASSLPGQGNYGYTF
>-|-|TRBJ2-5|TRBV15
TGTGCCACCCAAAGGGGAGAGACCCAGTACTTC
CATQRGETQYF
>TRBD1|-|TRBJ1-5|TRBV7-2
TGTGCCAGCAACACCGGGACAGGGTCGTATCAGCCCCAGCATTTT
CASNTGTGSYQPQHF
>TRBD1|-|TRBJ1-2|TRBV3-1/TRBV3-2
TGTGCCAGCAGCCCCCACCCTGGACAGGTCACTAACTATGGCTACACCTTC
CASSPHPGQVTNYGYTF
>TRBD1|-|TRBJ2-7|TRBV18
TGTGCCAGCTCACCCCGGACAGGGAAGTGGGAGCAGTACTTC
CASSPRTGKWEQYF
>TRBD1|few|TRBJ1-4|TRBV28
TGTGCCAGCAGCTTTCCCTCGGGACAGGGTCAAGGTGAAAAACTGTTTTTT
CASSFPSGQGQGEKLFF
>TRBD2|once|TRBJ2-7|TRBV20-1
TGCAGTGCTAGTCAACTAGCGGGGGCCGGAAGATCCTACGAGCAGTACTTC
CSASQLAGAGRSYEQYF